One TCR beta chain is described in this entry. The antigen remains unidentified. There were likely unrecorded immune exposures, though donors were nominally healthy when sampled. This record comes from a study of cytomegalovirus exposure and HLA in healthy donors. General study points: As a later analysis revealed, the rate of TCR association differed by HLA locus, with DRB1 most and HLA-C fewest. Presence/absence analyses rested on an assumption that sequencing depth was roughly uniform across donors. Rarity marked most TCR sequences, yet some public TCRs occurred in many donors.

PCR primers comprised 60 Vbeta and 13 Jbeta primers. Profiling relied on immunoSEQ multiplex PCR, and the TCRdb table lists in-frame clones only, not all of them. The sample contains 50,000 to 60,000 clones, approximately 80% of which appear only once. Trimming took 1 base from V and 2 from J, leaving 5 bases between them. The CDR3 loop spans 13 amino acids. Germline assignment: CDR1 LNHDA and CDR2 SQIVND (reference sequence). The source of this sequence is a female donor in good health and CMV-seronegative. The chain joins TRBV19 to TRBJ1-2; no clear D. Source material: PBMCs. Written as DNA, the CDR3 is TGTGCCAGTAGTATAGGGCGGAACTATGGCTACACCTTC. Its translation: CASSIGRNYGYTF.